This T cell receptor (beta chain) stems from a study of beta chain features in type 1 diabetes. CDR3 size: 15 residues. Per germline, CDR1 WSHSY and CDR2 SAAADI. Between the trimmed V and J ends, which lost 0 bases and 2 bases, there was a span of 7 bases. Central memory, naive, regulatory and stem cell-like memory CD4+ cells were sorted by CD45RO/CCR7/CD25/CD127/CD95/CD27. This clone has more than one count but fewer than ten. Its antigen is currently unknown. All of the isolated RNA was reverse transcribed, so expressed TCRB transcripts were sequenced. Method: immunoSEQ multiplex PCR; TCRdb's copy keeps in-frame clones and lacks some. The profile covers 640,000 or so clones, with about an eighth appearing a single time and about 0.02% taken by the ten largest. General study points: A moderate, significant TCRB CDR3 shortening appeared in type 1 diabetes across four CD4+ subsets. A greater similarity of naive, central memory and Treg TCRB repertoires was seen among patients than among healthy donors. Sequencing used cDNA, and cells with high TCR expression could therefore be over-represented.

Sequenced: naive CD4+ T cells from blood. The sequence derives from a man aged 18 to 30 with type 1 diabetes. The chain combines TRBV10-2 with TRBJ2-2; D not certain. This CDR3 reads CASSESVDNTGELFF. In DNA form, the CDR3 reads TGCGCCAGCAGTGAGTCGGTAGACAACACCGGGGAGCTGTTTTTT.